These T cell receptor beta chains were read from a single sample in a study of spatial heterogeneity in lung cancer. From the 5' RACE reads, TCRdb called clonotypes with MiXCR, one entry per CDR3 protein. The repertoire consists of some 38,000 distinct CDR3 sequences, with 7.5% occurring once and the leading ten covering 25% to 35%. Sequences were derived from PBMCs, sampled at surgery. The receptors were sampled from a male donor with early-stage non-small cell lung cancer. CDR3s include the opening cysteine and the closing phenylalanine or tryptophan. D genes are given only for firm matches. Not every row has a clone size; where given, it reads once, few, many or a size class.

len	v_gene	abundance	j_gene	d_gene	CDR3aa	CDR3nt
14	TRBV7-2	many	TRBJ1-1	-	CASSLRGFNTEAFF	TGTGCCAGCAGCTTAAGGGGTTTCAACACTGAAGCTTTCTTT
14	TRBV12-3/TRBV12-4	few	TRBJ2-3	-	CASSPRASTDTQYF	TGTGCCAGCAGTCCGAGGGCAAGCACAGATACGCAGTATTTT
12	TRBV6-2/TRBV6-3	once	TRBJ2-7	-	CASSYLGGEQYF	TGTGCCAGCAGTTATCTCGGAGGCGAGCAGTACTTC
14	TRBV7-9	many	TRBJ1-2	-	CASSLGRATGGYTF	TGTGCCAGCAGCTTAGGGCGCGCGACGGGAGGCTACACCTTC
15	TRBV24-1	many	TRBJ2-3	TRBD2	CATSDRLAATDTQYF	TGTGCCACCAGTGACCGACTAGCGGCCACAGATACGCAGTATTTT
15	TRBV24-1	many	TRBJ2-1	TRBD2	CATSEAGTSSNEQFF	TGTGCCACCAGTGAGGCCGGGACTAGCTCCAATGAGCAGTTCTTC
17	TRBV11-2	large	TRBJ1-3	-	CASSLFGREQSGNTIYF	TGTGCCAGCAGCTTATTTGGTCGTGAACAGTCTGGAAACACCATATATTTT
15	TRBV12-3/TRBV12-4	few	TRBJ2-1	-	CASSPPGILGDEQFF	TGTGCCAGCAGTCCGCCCGGGATTTTGGGGGATGAGCAGTTCTTC
12	TRBV29-1	few	TRBJ2-7	TRBD1	CSATRGSDEQYF	TGCAGCGCCACCAGGGGGAGCGACGAGCAGTACTTC
15	TRBV5-1	few	TRBJ2-5	-	CASSLVQTTKRTQYF	TGCGCCAGCAGCTTGGTACAGACTACCAAGAGGACCCAGTACTTC
13	TRBV30	many	TRBJ1-5	TRBD1	CAWQTGGIQPQHF	TGTGCCTGGCAGACAGGGGGCATTCAGCCCCAGCATTTT
14	TRBV18	few	TRBJ2-7	TRBD1	CASSPEGQLYEQYF	TGTGCCAGCTCACCAGAGGGACAGTTATACGAGCAGTACTTC
13	TRBV5-1	few	TRBJ2-3	-	CASSLQGTDTQYF	TGCGCCAGCAGCTTGCAGGGAACAGATACGCAGTATTTT
13	TRBV12-3/TRBV12-4	-	TRBJ2-1	-	CASSSDTYNEQFF	TGTGCCAGCAGCTCGGACACATACAATGAGCAGTTCTTC
16	TRBV4-2	many	TRBJ1-1	TRBD1	CASSQVVGTGNTEAFF	TGTGCCAGCAGCCAAGTTGTCGGGACAGGGAACACTGAAGCTTTCTTT
14	TRBV6-1	-	TRBJ1-1	-	CASSEIRGGTEAFF	TGTGCCAGCAGTGAAATCAGGGGAGGCACTGAAGCTTTCTTT
13	TRBV11-2	many	TRBJ2-1	TRBD1	CASSDRGYNEQFF	TGTGCCAGCTCTGACAGGGGCTACAATGAGCAGTTCTTC
16	TRBV9	many	TRBJ2-7	TRBD2	CASSVSGGVPPYEQYF	TGTGCCAGCAGCGTTAGCGGGGGGGTCCCCCCCTACGAGCAGTACTTC
15	TRBV18	many	TRBJ2-3	TRBD1	CASSPRGSTTDTQYF	TGTGCCAGCTCACCCAGGGGGTCGACCACAGATACGCAGTATTTT
12	TRBV15	many	TRBJ1-5	-	CATSSRRVPQHF	TGTGCCACCAGCTCCCGGCGGGTGCCCCAGCATTTT
12	TRBV28	many	TRBJ2-5	-	CASRQGQETQYF	TGTGCCAGCCGTCAGGGCCAAGAGACCCAGTACTTC
13	TRBV20-1	-	TRBJ1-2	-	CSATSTENYGYTF	TGCAGTGCTACATCCACAGAGAACTATGGCTACACCTTC
14	TRBV6-2/TRBV6-3	many	TRBJ2-1	TRBD2	CATAMRGLANEQFF	TGTGCCACCGCTATGCGGGGACTAGCGAATGAGCAGTTCTTC
14	TRBV7-3	-	TRBJ1-1	TRBD1	CASSWQGDNTEAFF	TGTGCCAGCAGTTGGCAGGGGGATAACACTGAAGCTTTCTTT